Shown below are 5 T cell receptor beta chains from a single sample sequenced in a study of blood T cell repertoires in COVID-19 (dated by TCRdb to between 2020 and 2021). Receptor amplification or capture employed the immunoSEQ multiplex PCR assay. TCRdb carries this immuneACCESS record with in-frame sequences only. Its versions omit some clonotypes, under half of them owing to an unresolved V gene in the studies checked, with the rest unexplained. Recorded for this sample are 150,000 to 200,000 clones; 86% of them occurred a single time. About 3.5% of the sample rests with the top ten. Source material: peripheral blood. Source of these receptors: an older man with acute or convalescent COVID-19.

V gene TRBV4-3 combines with J gene TRBJ1-4; 11 bases map to TRBD1. The ends lost 0 bases at V and 6 bases at J; junction bases unmatched: 3. This CDR3 is 16 amino acids long. The germline V gene encodes CDR1 LGHNA and CDR2 YSLEER. Here the CDR3 DNA reads TGCGCCAGCAGCCAAGATTGGGACAGGGGGGATGAAAAACTGTTTTTT. This codes for CASSQDWDRGDEKLFF.

This clone was observed a few times. The chain uses TRBV6-2 or TRBV6-3 and TRBJ2-6; D might be TRBD2 (6 bases). Trimming removed 2 bases at V and 4 bases at J, with 9 bases between. Germline V CDR1 and CDR2: MNHEY, SVGEGT. There are 15 residues in the CDR3. The CDR3: CASSYGRKGANVLTF. CDR3 nucleotides: TGTGCCAGCAGTTACGGGAGGAAAGGGGCCAACGTCCTGACTTTC.

The chain is built from TRBV27 and TRBJ1-1; 7 bases fit TRBD1. The germline V gene has CDR1 MNHEY and CDR2 SMNVEV (reference sequence). The CDR3 has 14 amino acids. V lost 5 bases and J lost 8; bases outside the gene matches: 11. CDR3 in amino acids: CASSIHRGGGEAFF. The CDR3 DNA reads TGTGCCAGCAGTATCCACAGGGGTGGGGGCGAAGCTTTCTTT.

The chain combines TRBV7-3 with TRBJ2-7; TRBD1 might be the D (5 bases). V was clipped by 1 base and J by 0 bases, with 16 bases between them. This CDR3 is built from 17 residues. Germline V gene data show CDR1 as SGHTA and CDR2 as FQGTGA. The CDR3 coding sequence is TGTGCCAGCAGCTTAAAAGGGGCAGACCCGAGCTCCTACGAGCAGTACTTC. Translating gives CASSLKGADPSSYEQYF.

In DNA, the CDR3 is TGTGCCAGCTCAACCGGGACAGCACCCTACGAGCAGTACTTC. It yields the protein CASSTGTAPYEQYF. This chain connects TRBV18 to TRBJ2-7; TRBD1 matches 7 bases. Trimming cost V 5 bases and J 2 bases; bases outside gene matches: 6. The CDR3 extends over 14 amino acids. Per the germline V gene, CDR1 is KGHSH and CDR2 is LQKENI.